Sequencing of this TCR beta chain was carried out in a study of blood T cell repertoires in COVID-19 (dated by TCRdb to 2020 to 2022). At the level of the whole study: The collaborator samples originated in the United States, Italy and Spain and spanned the acute and convalescent phases of COVID-19. The material from the prospective study consisted of cDNA or gDNA derived from T cells, B-cell-depleted T cells, or PBMCs. A freely available public database, intended as a resource for researchers studying the immune response to SARS-CoV-2, is where the repertoires were released. Where available, HLA class I and class II types were taken from metadata supplied by the sample provider and were not determined by assay-based typing. Deeply sampled blood TCRbeta repertoires from subjects exposed to, actively infected with, or recovered from COVID-19 were included in the dataset. Sample metadata almost always included a de-identified subject ID, COVID-19 status, age in years and sex. Samples came from the ongoing ImmuneRACE study (first 160 participants) plus 1,254 subjects from 6 global collaborators. What the work shows at the level of the full study, not this receptor alone: Clinical and demographic metadata were provided uncurated, with the amount varying by source and participant.

In the case of this clone: What antigen it recognizes has not been identified. Base-call qualities are not available, and no considerably larger clone is one nucleotide away.

The germline V gene gives CDR1 as LGHNA and CDR2 as YNFKEQ. From the cysteine through the phenylalanine, the CDR3 covers 14 amino acids. Only the CDR3 portion is preserved as DNA: 42 bases, with reading frame beginning at the first base. V is reduced by 1 base and J by 3 bases, leaving a spacing of 7 bases between them. TCRbeta CDR3 regions were amplified from genomic DNA using the immunoSEQ Assay, a bias-controlled multiplex PCR. In the paper's pipeline: The number of nucleated cells in each sample was estimated from the amplification of reference gene primers within the assay. Sequence reads were collapsed and filtered to measure the absolute abundance of every unique TCRbeta CDR3 rearrangement. For each sample, productive Simpson clonality was calculated as the square root of Simpson's diversity index over productive rearrangements. TCRdb holds this immuneACCESS table with in-frame rearrangements only. Some clones are missing; in checked studies, unresolved V genes explain under half, and the rest has no known cause. V, J and clone size derive from that table, while D and trimming were established from the DNA sequence. This sample lists hundreds of thousands of clones; about 80% were detected once. The top ten hold 3% to 4.5% of the sample.

Enrolling through a virtual design, the prospective study's participants ranged in age from roughly 18 to 89 years and lived across roughly 24 United States geographic areas. Cohort assignment in the prospective study relied on participant-reported clinical history from a screening survey and a study questionnaire. Exposed participants had been in contact with someone with a PCR-confirmed or clinician-diagnosed COVID-19 case within 2 weeks of study entry. In the prospective study, mobile phlebotomists collected whole blood, serum and a nasopharyngeal or oropharyngeal swab from each participant. Additional blood draws and questionnaires over an approximately two-month period could optionally be provided by prospective study participants. Blood samples from the prospective study were shipped frozen or at room temperature prior to DNA extraction.

The V and J genes are TRBV4-2 and TRBJ2-1; TRBD1 is a possible D gene, resting on 6 matching bases. The sequence derives from a woman aged 40 to 50 who had been exposed to COVID-19. The sample taken for sequencing was PBMCs or T cells enriched from blood (not recorded which). CDR3 sequence: CASSQGGRYNEQFF. The bases are TGTGCCAGCAGCCAAGGGGGGCGCTACAATGAGCAGTTCTTC.